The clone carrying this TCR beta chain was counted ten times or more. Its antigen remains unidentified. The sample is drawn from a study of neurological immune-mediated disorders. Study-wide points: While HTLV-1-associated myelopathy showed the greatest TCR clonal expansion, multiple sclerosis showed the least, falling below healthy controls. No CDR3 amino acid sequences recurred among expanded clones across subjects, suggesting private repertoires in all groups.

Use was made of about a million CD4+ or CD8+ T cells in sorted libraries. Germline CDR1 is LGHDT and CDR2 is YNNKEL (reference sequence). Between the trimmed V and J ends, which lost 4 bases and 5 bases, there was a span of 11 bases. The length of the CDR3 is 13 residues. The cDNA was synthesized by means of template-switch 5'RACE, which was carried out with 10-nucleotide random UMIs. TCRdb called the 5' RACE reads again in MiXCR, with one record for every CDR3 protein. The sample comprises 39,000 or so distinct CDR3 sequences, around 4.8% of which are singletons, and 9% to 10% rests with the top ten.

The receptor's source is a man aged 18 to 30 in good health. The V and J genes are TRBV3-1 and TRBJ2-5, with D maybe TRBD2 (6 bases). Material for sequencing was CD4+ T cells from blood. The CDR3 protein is CASSLRDSETQYF. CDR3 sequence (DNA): TGTGCCAGCAGCCTCCGGGACTCCGAGACCCAGTACTTC.